One and the same sample provided the 32 T cell receptor beta chains below, sequenced in a study of Graves' ophthalmopathy and Graves' hyperthyroidism (dated by TCRdb to 2016 to 2019). Sequenced using an Illumina HiSeq 2000. For repertoire sequencing, the TCR beta CDR3 regions were amplified from RNA transcripts. A first-round RT-PCR used HTBI primers with the Qiagen OneStep RT-PCR kit, followed by a second-round multiplex PCR, size selection and purification. TCRdb itself trimmed the public reads at Q25 with fastp, ran MiXCR and retained productive beta chains. Merged by CDR3 protein, the rows form single entries marked with the most common genes and DNA. In this sample the table shows 500,000 to 800,000 distinct CDR3 sequences, 35% to 45% of which occur a single time. The ten largest clones take up around 3% of the sample. The sample taken for sequencing was peripheral blood. The source is an adult man with Graves' ophthalmopathy.

This clonotype was seen a handful of times. This chain links TRBV29-1 with TRBJ2-7; D is ambiguous. The CDR3 consists of 12 residues. The V gene's germline CDR1 is SQVTM and CDR2 ANQGSEA. V gave up 7 bases and J gave up 2 bases, with 12 bases separating them. The DNA for the CDR3 is TGCAGCGCCGCGACTGAGGCCTACGAGCAGTACTTC. Translated, it gives CSAATEAYEQYF.

This rearrangement joins TRBV25-1 to TRBJ1-1; 9 bases are shared with TRBD1. The germline V gene has CDR1 MGHDK and CDR2 SYGVNS. The CDR3 is 14 residues long. The V and J ends lost 8 bases and 4 bases, in that order; junction bases with no gene match: 8. The CDR3 loop reads CASAGTGTGTEAFF. The CDR3 DNA follows: TGTGCCAGCGCCGGGACAGGGACGGGCACTGAAGCTTTCTTT.

This clonotype showed up many times. V is TRBV19 and J is TRBJ1-5, with 11 bases identical to TRBD1. Germline lookup yields CDR1 LNHDA and CDR2 SQIVND (reference sequence). After removal of 6 bases from V and 4 bases from J, the junction contained 2 bases not matched to a gene. There are 14 residues in the CDR3. CDR3 in amino acids: CASRDRGQNQPQHF. For the CDR3, the DNA is TGTGCCAGTAGGGACAGGGGGCAGAATCAGCCCCAGCATTTT.

The CDR3: CASSQGTGRDSPLHF. As DNA, the CDR3 is TGTGCCAGCAGCCAAGGGACAGGGCGGGATTCACCCCTCCACTTT. This chain links TRBV4-2 with TRBJ1-6; 8 bases map to TRBD1. CDR3 length: 15 amino acids. The germline gives CDR1 LGHNA, CDR2 YNFKEQ. The ends lost 1 base at V and 8 bases at J; junction bases unmatched: 4.

This clonotype appeared many times. This chain uses TRBV15 with TRBJ2-5; D perhaps matches TRBD1 (5 bases). Germline values: CDR1 LNHNV, CDR2 YYDKDF (reference sequence). Deletions cut 5 bases from V and 6 bases from J, with 19 bases between. The CDR3 is 15 amino acids. As DNA, the CDR3 is TGTGCCACCAGCCAACGAATCCAGGGAAGTCAGACCCAGTACTTC. Amino acid sequence: CATSQRIQGSQTQYF.

This clonotype was observed many times. The CDR3, as DNA: TGTGCCAGTAGTATCGGGGGGGGAGAGACCCAGTACTTC. This sequence encodes CASSIGGGETQYF. The rearrangement links TRBV19 to TRBJ2-5; the match to TRBD2 covers 8 bases. Germline CDR1 is LNHDA and CDR2 is SQIVND (reference sequence). CDR3 length equals 13 residues. The junction had 1 base not matched to a gene; V was cut back by 3 bases and J by 4 bases.

With regard to this clonotype: Mismatch with germline at one junction end may stem from a read error. This sequence joins TRBV11-2 and TRBJ2-5; unclear D gene. Per germline, CDR1 SGHAT and CDR2 FQNNGV. CDR3 length: 14 residues. The CDR3 region is CASSFGRRQETQCF. The CDR3 nucleotides are TGTGCCAGCAGCTTTGGTCGTAGACAAGAGACCCAGTGCTTC. Using reference TRBV11-2 and TRBJ2-5 for the parts outside the CDR3, the full variable domain is EAGVAQSPRYKIIEKRQSVAFWCNPISGHATLYWYQQILGQGPKLLIQFQNNGVVDDSQLPKDRFSAERLKGVDSTLKIQPAKLEDSAVYLCASSFGRRQETQCFGPGTRLLVL.

This clonotype was counted at least ten times. This sequence joins TRBV19 and TRBJ2-7; D is perhaps TRBD1 (6 bases). The V gene lost 5 bases and the J gene lost 4 bases, with 9 bases spanning the gap. Per germline, CDR1 LNHDA and CDR2 SQIVND (reference sequence). This CDR3 is 12 amino acids long. CDR3 nucleotides: TGTGCCAGTAGTCGGACAGCTTACGAGCAGTACTTC. It is translated as CASSRTAYEQYF. The entire variable domain, with the rest obtained from reference TRBV19 and TRBJ2-7, is as follows: DGGITQSPKYLFRKEGQNVTLSCEQNLNHDAMYWYRQDPGQGLRLIYYSQIVNDFQKGDIAEGYSVSREKKESFPLTVTSAQKNPTAFYLCASSRTAYEQYFGPGTRLTVT.

The rearrangement uses TRBV29-1 and TRBJ2-5, with TRBD2 matching over 8 bases. The CDR3 contains 18 residues. Trimming at V came to 4 bases and at J to 4 bases, leaving 20 bases not matched to a gene. CDR1 is SQVTM and CDR2 is ANQGSEA in the germline V gene. CDR3 sequence: CSVVGGAAGGDLGETQYF. The CDR3 bases are TGCAGCGTTGTAGGAGGGGCGGCCGGGGGGGATCTTGGAGAGACCCAGTACTTC.

The chain has TRBV15 and TRBJ2-6, with D possibly TRBD1 on 5 matching bases. Germline V gene data show CDR1 as LNHNV and CDR2 as YYDKDF (reference sequence). Trimming left V 7 bases short and J 0 bases short, with 10 bases between. The CDR3 extends over 15 amino acids. This CDR3 reads CATNQDISGANVLTF. In nucleotides, the CDR3 is TGTGCCACCAACCAGGACATCTCTGGGGCCAACGTCCTGACTTTC.

The chain has TRBV25-1 and TRBJ1-6; the D is unclear. CDR1 and CDR2 (germline): MGHDK, SYGVNS. This CDR3 spans 12 amino acids. V was shortened by 3 bases and J by 10 bases, with 7 bases between the two germline ends. The CDR3 coding sequence is TGTGCCAGCAGTGACTTTAGGTCACCCCTCCACTTT. Translated: CASSDFRSPLHF.

This sequence joins TRBV7-2 and TRBJ2-7; D not certain. Germline CDR1 and CDR2: SGHTA and FQGNSA. Trimming removed 6 bases from V and 6 bases from J, with 21 bases in between. The CDR3 sequence is 15 residues long. CDR3 coding DNA: TGTGCCAGCAGTTACGCGGACGGGTCGCTTTTCGAGCAGTACTTC. Translated: CASSYADGSLFEQYF.

The genes are TRBV19 and TRBJ1-2, with 7 bases lining up with TRBD1. This CDR3 region has 16 residues. Trimming removed 4 bases from V and 3 bases from J; junction bases left unmatched: 11. Germline assignment: CDR1 LNHDA and CDR2 SQIVND (reference sequence). CDR3 loop: CASSTQPGQSDYGYTF. DNA of the CDR3: TGTGCCAGTAGTACGCAACCGGGACAGTCCGACTATGGCTACACCTTC.

Regarding this clonotype: A much larger clone differs by one base, so this may be a read error. J is TRBJ2-7 and V is TRBV2; D is unclear. V dropped 5 bases and J dropped 3 bases, with 11 bases sitting between them. Germline CDR1 and CDR2: SNHLY and FYNNEI. CDR3 length: 13 residues. DNA for the CDR3: TGTGCCAGCAGTTTCGGACCTGTCTACGAGCAGTACTTC. Translating gives CASSFGPVYEQYF.

This clonotype has a count of ten or more. V and J are TRBV7-3 and TRBJ2-2, with D possibly matching TRBD1 (6 bases). The length of the CDR3 is 13 residues. Trimming left V 2 bases short and J 7 bases short, with 8 bases between. Germline CDR1 SGHTA, CDR2 FQGTGA. The CDR3 DNA sequence: TGTGCCAGCAGCTTAGGCAGGGGCGGGGAGCTGTTTTTT. Protein product: CASSLGRGGELFF.

The gene calls are TRBV5-6 and TRBJ1-2; D not certain. Trimming cost V 4 bases and J 0 bases, with 16 bases left between them. Germline CDR1 is SGHDT and CDR2 is YYEEEE. This CDR3 comprises 16 residues. The CDR3 region is CASSRSLGSANYGYTF. The CDR3 region has the DNA TGTGCCAGCAGCCGTTCTCTGGGATCGGCTAACTATGGCTACACCTTC.

Comments on this clonotype: A much larger clone lies one base from this, so it may be a read error. Given the absence of the conserved phenylalanine or tryptophan at the CDR3 end, a read error is likely. The J gene is TRBJ1-6, the V gene TRBV7-9; 7 bases align to TRBD1. The V and J ends lost 4 bases and 7 bases, in that order; junction bases with no gene match: 7. Germline loops: CDR1 SEHNR, CDR2 FQNEAQ (reference sequence). The CDR3 has 15 amino acids. The CDR3 coding sequence is TGTGCCAGCAGCTCACAGGGGATGGGGAATTCACCCCTCCACCTT. Translated, it gives CASSSQGMGNSPLHL.

Details on this clonotype: No conserved phenylalanine or tryptophan ends this CDR3, so it is likely a read error. The DNA is left out, because the CDR3 cannot be placed on it with certainty; the CDR3 is given as TCRdb lists it. This chain links TRBV29-1 with TRBJ2-2; TRBD2 is taken as the D call from the table, unchecked against the DNA. The CDR3 is 8 amino acids in total, end residues counted. Germline lookup yields CDR1 SQVTM and CDR2 ANQGSEA. The CDR3 protein is CSVLKRGQ.

Concerning this clonotype: The CDR3 ends on some other residue instead of the conserved phenylalanine or tryptophan, so this is likely a read error. The limits of the CDR3 on the DNA are not certain, so only TCRdb's listed CDR3 is given. J is TRBJ1-6 and V is TRBV7-9. Looked up from germline, CDR1 is SEHNR and CDR2 is FQNEAQ (reference sequence). The CDR3 has 8 residues if both end residues are counted. The CDR3 is CASSGRRL.

This clonotype has just one count. CDR3 in amino acids: CASSLAGSQYF. DNA of the CDR3: TGTGCCAGCTCACTAGCGGGCTCCCAGTACTTC. The chain is built from TRBV7-3 and TRBJ2-5; TRBD2 aligns across 9 bases. V lost 8 bases to trimming and J lost 9 bases; unmatched junction nucleotides: 4. This CDR3 comprises 11 residues. Germline V CDR1 and CDR2: SGHTA, FQGTGA.

V is TRBV15 and J is TRBJ2-6; 10 bases are shared with TRBD1. Trimming took 5 bases from V and 3 from J; bases not matched to a gene: 4. Germline values: CDR1 LNHNV, CDR2 YYDKDF (reference sequence). The CDR3 loop spans 16 amino acids. The CDR3: CATSGDRGYGANVLTF. As DNA, the CDR3 is TGTGCCACCAGCGGGGACAGGGGCTATGGGGCCAACGTCCTGACTTTC.

This clonotype was recorded at least ten times. This rearrangement joins TRBV7-2 to TRBJ2-5, with TRBD2 as a possible D gene (6 bases). Trimming shortened V by 5 bases and J by 4 bases, and 14 bases separated the two germline ends. CDR3 length: 14 amino acids. In germline, CDR1 is SGHTA, CDR2 FQGNSA. CDR3 protein: CASSKEGRPETQYF. The CDR3 nucleotides are TGTGCCAGCAGCAAGGAGGGGCGGCCAGAGACCCAGTACTTC.

In its sample, this clonotype was seen a few times. The gene calls are TRBV12-3 or TRBV12-4 and TRBJ1-5; D is undetermined. This CDR3 region has 14 residues. V gave up 5 bases and J gave up 4 bases, with 12 bases separating them. The CDR3 loop is CASSPPGWNQPQHF. The CDR3 DNA follows: TGTGCCAGCAGTCCTCCGGGGTGGAATCAGCCCCAGCATTTT.

The chain recombines TRBV5-4 with TRBJ2-2; a possible D gene is TRBD2 (5 bases). The CDR3 consists of 16 residues. The V gene's germline CDR1 is SGHNT and CDR2 YYREEE (reference sequence). With 3 bases removed from V and 1 base from J, the gap between germline ends came to 13 bases. In DNA form, the CDR3 reads TGTGCCAGCAGCTCGACCGGACGGGAGAACACCGGGGAGCTGTTTTTT. This encodes CASSSTGRENTGELFF. The entire variable domain, with the rest obtained from reference TRBV5-4 and TRBJ2-2, is as follows: ETGVTQSPTHLIKTRGQQVTLRCSSQSGHNTVSWYQQALGQGPQFIFQYYREEENGRGNFPPRFSGLQFPNYSSELNVNALELDDSALYLCASSSTGRENTGELFFGEGSRLTVL.

This clonotype was counted between two and nine times. The CDR3, as DNA: TGTGCCAGCAGCCCCCAACTAGAGCCCCAGCATTTT. Translating gives CASSPQLEPQHF. The chain couples TRBV6-5 to TRBJ1-5, with unresolved D. The CDR3 consists of 12 residues. Germline-derived CDR1 and CDR2 are MNHEY and SVGAGI. Trimming removed 6 bases at V and 8 bases at J, with 11 bases between.

On this clonotype: The CDR3 does not close with the conserved phenylalanine or tryptophan, likely indicating a read error. The limits of the CDR3 on the DNA are not certain, so only TCRdb's listed CDR3 is given. V gene TRBV24-1 combines with J gene TRBJ2-6; the table names TRBD2, a call not compared with the DNA. Per the germline V gene, CDR1 is KGHDR and CDR2 is SFDVKD. The CDR3 totals 8 residues, both ends included. CDR3 sequence reads: CATSGLTS.

The chain combines TRBV27 with TRBJ1-1; no reliable D call. Germline V CDR1 and CDR2: MNHEY, SMNVEV (reference sequence). The CDR3 sequence is 13 residues long. V dropped 0 bases and J dropped 6 bases, with 8 bases sitting between them. Here the CDR3 DNA reads TGTGCCAGCAGTTTATCCGGTATGCCTGAAGCTTTCTTT. Amino acid sequence: CASSLSGMPEAFF.

This clonotype has a count of ten or more. V gene TRBV14 combines with J gene TRBJ2-5; tentatively, D is TRBD1 or TRBD2 (5 bases each). V was cut by 4 bases and J by 5 bases, with 20 bases left in between. The germline V gene has CDR1 SGHDN and CDR2 FVKESK. This CDR3 is 16 amino acids long. CDR3 in amino acids: CASSLPWSLGTETQYF. The CDR3 region has the DNA TGTGCCAGCAGCCTCCCTTGGAGCCTTGGGACGGAGACCCAGTACTTC.

In the case of this clonotype: This clone may be a read error of a much larger clone one base away. The chain links TRBV11-2 to TRBJ1-1; D is unresolved. This CDR3 contains 13 residues. CDR1 and CDR2 from the germline V gene are SGHAT and FQNNGV. Here the CDR3 DNA reads TGTGCCACCTCGCCGGAACCGAACGCTGAAGCTTTCTTT. Translating gives CATSPEPNAEAFF.

In the case of this clonotype: Since a much larger clone is just one base distant, this may be a read error. The V call is TRBV20-1, the J call TRBJ2-7; the match to TRBD1 covers 9 bases. Trimming cost V 3 bases and J 1 base; bases outside gene matches: 1. Per germline, CDR1 DFQATT and CDR2 SNEGSKA (reference sequence). CDR3 length: 13 residues. Here the CDR3 reads CSASGTGSYEQYF. The CDR3 DNA sequence: TGCAGTGCTAGCGGGACAGGGTCCTACGAGCAGTACTTC.

This clonotype was observed at least ten times. The chain is built from TRBV2 and TRBJ1-2; TRBD1 is a possible D gene (6 bases). The CDR3 consists of 13 residues. The germline V and J ends were trimmed by 4 bases and 7 bases, with 13 bases remaining between them. The germline V gene encodes CDR1 SNHLY and CDR2 FYNNEI. CDR3: CASSGGQVFGYTF. As DNA, the CDR3 is TGTGCCAGCAGTGGGGGGCAAGTGTTTGGCTACACCTTC.

This clonotype was recorded at least ten times. The chain recombines TRBV10-3 with TRBJ2-7; 7 bases fit TRBD1. The V gene end was trimmed by 5 bases and the J gene end by 2 bases; junction bases not matched to a gene: 3. CDR1 and CDR2 (germline): ENHRY, SYGVKD. The CDR3 extends over 13 amino acids. CDR3 loop: CAISRDSPYEQYF. In nucleotides, the CDR3 is TGTGCCATCAGTCGGGACAGTCCCTACGAGCAGTACTTC.